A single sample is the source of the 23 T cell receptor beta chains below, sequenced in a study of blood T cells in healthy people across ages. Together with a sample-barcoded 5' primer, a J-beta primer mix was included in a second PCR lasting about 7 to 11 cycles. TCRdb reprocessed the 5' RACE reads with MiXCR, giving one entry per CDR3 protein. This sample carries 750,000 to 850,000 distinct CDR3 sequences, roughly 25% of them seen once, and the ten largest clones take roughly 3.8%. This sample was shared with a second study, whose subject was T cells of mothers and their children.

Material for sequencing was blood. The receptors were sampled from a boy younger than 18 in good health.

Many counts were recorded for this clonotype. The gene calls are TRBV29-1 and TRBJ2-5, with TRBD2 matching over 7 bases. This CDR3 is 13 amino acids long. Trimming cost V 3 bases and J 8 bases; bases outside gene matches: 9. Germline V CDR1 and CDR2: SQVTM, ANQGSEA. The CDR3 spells CSVDLRGSDTQYF. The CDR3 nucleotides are TGCAGCGTTGACCTACGCGGGAGTGACACCCAGTACTTC. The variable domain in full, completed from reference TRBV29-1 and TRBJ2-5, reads SAVISQKPSRDICQRGTSLTIQCQVDSQVTMMFWYRQQPGQSLTLIATANQGSEATYESGFVIDKFPISRPNLTFSTLTVSNMSPEDSSIYLCSVDLRGSDTQYFGPGTRLLVL.

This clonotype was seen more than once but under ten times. CDR3 protein: CASSFGIAGGEETQYF. CDR3 sequence (DNA): TGTGCCAGCAGCTTTGGGATAGCGGGGGGGGAAGAGACCCAGTACTTC. The chain recombines TRBV11-2 with TRBJ2-5; the match to TRBD2 covers 11 bases. The CDR3 has 16 amino acids. The germline CDR1 and CDR2 sequences are SGHAT and FQNNGV. V lost 3 bases to trimming and J lost 3 bases; unmatched junction nucleotides: 6. Using reference TRBV11-2 and TRBJ2-5 for the parts outside the CDR3, the full variable domain is EAGVAQSPRYKIIEKRQSVAFWCNPISGHATLYWYQQILGQGPKLLIQFQNNGVVDDSQLPKDRFSAERLKGVDSTLKIQPAKLEDSAVYLCASSFGIAGGEETQYFGPGTRLLVL.

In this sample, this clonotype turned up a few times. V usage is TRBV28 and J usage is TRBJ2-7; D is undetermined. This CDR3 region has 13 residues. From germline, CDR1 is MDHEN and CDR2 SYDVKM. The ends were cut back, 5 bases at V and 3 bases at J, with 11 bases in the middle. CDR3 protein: CASSRPIGYEQYF. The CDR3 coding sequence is TGTGCCAGCAGTCGCCCCATAGGCTACGAGCAGTACTTC.

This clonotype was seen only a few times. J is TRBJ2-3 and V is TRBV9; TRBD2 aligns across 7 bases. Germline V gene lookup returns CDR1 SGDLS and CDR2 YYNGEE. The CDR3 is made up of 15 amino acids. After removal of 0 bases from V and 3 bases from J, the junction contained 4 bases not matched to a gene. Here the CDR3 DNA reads TGTGCCAGCAGCGTAGAAGGGAGGGCGACAGATACGCAGTATTTT. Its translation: CASSVEGRATDTQYF. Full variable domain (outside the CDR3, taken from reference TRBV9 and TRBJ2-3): DSGVTQTPKHLITATGQRVTLRCSPRSGDLSVYWYQQSLDQGLQFLIQYYNGEERAKGNILERFSAQQFPDLHSELNLSSLELGDSALYFCASSVEGRATDTQYFGPGTRLTVL.

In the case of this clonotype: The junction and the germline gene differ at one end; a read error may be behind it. This CDR3 is CASSLAGTGNEQYF. CDR3 bases: TGTGCCAGCAGCCTAGCCGGGACAGGGAACGAGCAGTACTTC. This chain connects TRBV7-2 to TRBJ2-7; 9 bases line up with TRBD1. The CDR3 is made up of 14 amino acids. The germline gives CDR1 SGHTA, CDR2 FQGNSA.

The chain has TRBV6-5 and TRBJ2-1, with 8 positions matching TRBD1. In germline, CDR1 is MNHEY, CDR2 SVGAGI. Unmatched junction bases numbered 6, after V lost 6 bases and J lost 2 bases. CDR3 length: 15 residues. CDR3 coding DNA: TGTGCCAGCAGGGAGGACAGGGCGGCCTACAATGAGCAGTTCTTC. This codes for CASREDRAAYNEQFF.

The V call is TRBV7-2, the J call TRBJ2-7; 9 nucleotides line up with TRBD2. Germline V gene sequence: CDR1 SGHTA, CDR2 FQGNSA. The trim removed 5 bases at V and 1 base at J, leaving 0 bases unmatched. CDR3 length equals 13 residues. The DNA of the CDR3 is TGTGCCAGCAGCGGACTAGCGTCCTACGAGCAGTACTTC. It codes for CASSGLASYEQYF. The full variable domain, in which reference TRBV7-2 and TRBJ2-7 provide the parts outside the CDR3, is GAGVSQSPSNKVTEKGKDVELRCDPISGHTALYWYRQSLGQGLEFLIYFQGNSAPDKSGLPSDRFSAERTGGSVSTLTIQRTQQEDSAVYLCASSGLASYEQYFGPGTRLTVT.

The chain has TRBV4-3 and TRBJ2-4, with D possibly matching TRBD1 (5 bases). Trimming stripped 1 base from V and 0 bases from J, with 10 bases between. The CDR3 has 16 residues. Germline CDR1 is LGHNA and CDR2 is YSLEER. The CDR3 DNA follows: TGCGCCAGCAGCCAAGTCAGGGATCTAGCCAAAAACATTCAGTACTTC. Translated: CASSQVRDLAKNIQYF.

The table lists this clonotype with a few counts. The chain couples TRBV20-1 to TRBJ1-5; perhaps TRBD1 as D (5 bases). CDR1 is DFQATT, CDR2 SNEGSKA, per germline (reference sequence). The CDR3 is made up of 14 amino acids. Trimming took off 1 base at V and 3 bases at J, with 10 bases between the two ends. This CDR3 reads CSARVWDPNQPQHF. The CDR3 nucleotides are TGCAGTGCTAGAGTTTGGGACCCCAATCAGCCCCAGCATTTT.

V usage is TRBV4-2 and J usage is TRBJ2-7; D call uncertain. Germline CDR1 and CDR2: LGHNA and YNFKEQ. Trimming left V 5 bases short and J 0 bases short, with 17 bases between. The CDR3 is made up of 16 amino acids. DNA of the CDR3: TGTGCCAGCAGCGCTGCCGGCGGCCCTCTCTCCTACGAGCAGTACTTC. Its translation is CASSAAGGPLSYEQYF.

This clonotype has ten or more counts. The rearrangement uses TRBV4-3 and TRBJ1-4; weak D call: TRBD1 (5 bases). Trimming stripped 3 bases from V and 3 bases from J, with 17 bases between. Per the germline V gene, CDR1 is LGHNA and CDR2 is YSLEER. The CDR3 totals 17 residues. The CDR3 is CASSQGLGGSANEKLFF. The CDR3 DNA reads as TGCGCCAGCAGCCAGGGGCTCGGGGGATCGGCTAATGAAAAACTGTTTTTT.

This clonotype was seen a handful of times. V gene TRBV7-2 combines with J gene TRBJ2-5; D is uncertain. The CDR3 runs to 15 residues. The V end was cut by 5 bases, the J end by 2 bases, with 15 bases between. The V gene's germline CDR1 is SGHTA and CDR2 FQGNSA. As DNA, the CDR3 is TGTGCCAGCAGCCGGAATGTGGCGGCTCAAGAGACCCAGTACTTC. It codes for CASSRNVAAQETQYF.

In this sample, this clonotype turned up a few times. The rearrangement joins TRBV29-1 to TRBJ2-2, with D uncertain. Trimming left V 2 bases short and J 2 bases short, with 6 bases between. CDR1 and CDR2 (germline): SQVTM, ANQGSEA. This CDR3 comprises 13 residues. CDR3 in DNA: TGCAGCGTTGAAAGAGAAAACACCGGGGAGCTGTTTTTT. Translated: CSVERENTGELFF.

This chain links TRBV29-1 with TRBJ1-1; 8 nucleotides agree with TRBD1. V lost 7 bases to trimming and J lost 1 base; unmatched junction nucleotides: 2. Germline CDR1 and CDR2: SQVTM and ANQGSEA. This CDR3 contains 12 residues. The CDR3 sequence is CSGQGTNTEAFF. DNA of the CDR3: TGCAGCGGACAGGGGACGAACACTGAAGCTTTCTTT. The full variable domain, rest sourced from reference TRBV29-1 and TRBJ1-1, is SAVISQKPSRDICQRGTSLTIQCQVDSQVTMMFWYRQQPGQSLTLIATANQGSEATYESGFVIDKFPISRPNLTFSTLTVSNMSPEDSSIYLCSGQGTNTEAFFGQGTRLTVV.

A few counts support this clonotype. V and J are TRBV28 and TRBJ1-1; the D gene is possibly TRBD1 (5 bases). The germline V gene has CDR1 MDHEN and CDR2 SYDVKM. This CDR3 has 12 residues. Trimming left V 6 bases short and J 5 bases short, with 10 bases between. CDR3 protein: CASSNRWTEAFF. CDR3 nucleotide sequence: TGTGCCAGCAGCAACAGGTGGACTGAAGCTTTCTTT.

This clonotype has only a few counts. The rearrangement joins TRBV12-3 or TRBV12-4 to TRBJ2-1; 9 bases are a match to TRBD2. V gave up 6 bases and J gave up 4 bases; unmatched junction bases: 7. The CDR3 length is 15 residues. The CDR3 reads CASSLGLAHYNEQFF. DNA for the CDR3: TGTGCCAGCAGCCTCGGACTAGCGCATTACAATGAGCAGTTCTTC.

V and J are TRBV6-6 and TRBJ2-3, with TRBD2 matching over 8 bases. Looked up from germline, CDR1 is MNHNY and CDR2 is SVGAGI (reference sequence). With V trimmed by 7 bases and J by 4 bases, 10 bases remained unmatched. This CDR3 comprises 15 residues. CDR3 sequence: CASTNRRGGADTQYF. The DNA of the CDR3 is TGTGCCAGCACTAACCGACGGGGGGGAGCAGATACGCAGTATTTT.

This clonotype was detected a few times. The CDR3 DNA reads as TGTGCCAGCAGCTTATTTATTGAGGGCAGACACACCGGGGAGCTGTTTTTT. Residues: CASSLFIEGRHTGELFF. The chain carries TRBV11-1 and TRBJ2-2; D is perhaps TRBD2 (5 bases). V was shortened by 2 bases and J by 3 bases, with 16 bases between the two germline ends. This CDR3 is 17 amino acids long. The germline gives CDR1 SGHAT, CDR2 FQDESV (reference sequence).

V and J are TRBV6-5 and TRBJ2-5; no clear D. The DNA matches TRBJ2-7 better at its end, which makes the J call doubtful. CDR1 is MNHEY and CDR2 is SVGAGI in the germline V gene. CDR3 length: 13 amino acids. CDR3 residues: CASSPDLSYEQYF. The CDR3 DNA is TGTGCCAGCAGTCCGGATCTTTCCTACGAGCAGTACTTC.

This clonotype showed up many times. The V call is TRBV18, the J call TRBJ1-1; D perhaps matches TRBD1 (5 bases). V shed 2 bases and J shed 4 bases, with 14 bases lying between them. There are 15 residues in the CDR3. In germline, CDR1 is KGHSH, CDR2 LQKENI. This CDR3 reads CASSPTGVEGTEAFF. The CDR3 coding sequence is TGTGCCAGCTCACCAACGGGGGTGGAGGGCACTGAAGCTTTCTTT.

Here the CDR3 DNA reads TGTGCCAGCGGGGACAGGCCTTACGAGCAGTACTTC. Its protein product is CASGDRPYEQYF. The genes are TRBV27 and TRBJ2-7, with 8 bases fitting TRBD1. The trim removed 8 bases at V and 4 bases at J, leaving 4 bases unmatched. This CDR3 has 12 amino acids. From germline, CDR1 is MNHEY and CDR2 SMNVEV (reference sequence).

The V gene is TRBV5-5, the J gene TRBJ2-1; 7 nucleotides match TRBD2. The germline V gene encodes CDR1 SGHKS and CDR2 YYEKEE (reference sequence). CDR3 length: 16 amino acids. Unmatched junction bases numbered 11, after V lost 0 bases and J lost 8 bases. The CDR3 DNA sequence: TGTGCCAGCAGCTTGGCCCAGGTACGTACTAGCGATGAGCAGTTCTTC. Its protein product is CASSLAQVRTSDEQFF.

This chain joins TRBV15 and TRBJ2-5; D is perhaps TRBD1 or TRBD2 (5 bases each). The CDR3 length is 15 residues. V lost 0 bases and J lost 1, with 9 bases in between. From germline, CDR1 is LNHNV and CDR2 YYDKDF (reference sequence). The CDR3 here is CATSREGRIQETQYF. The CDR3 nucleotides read TGTGCCACCAGCAGAGAGGGACGGATCCAAGAGACCCAGTACTTC.